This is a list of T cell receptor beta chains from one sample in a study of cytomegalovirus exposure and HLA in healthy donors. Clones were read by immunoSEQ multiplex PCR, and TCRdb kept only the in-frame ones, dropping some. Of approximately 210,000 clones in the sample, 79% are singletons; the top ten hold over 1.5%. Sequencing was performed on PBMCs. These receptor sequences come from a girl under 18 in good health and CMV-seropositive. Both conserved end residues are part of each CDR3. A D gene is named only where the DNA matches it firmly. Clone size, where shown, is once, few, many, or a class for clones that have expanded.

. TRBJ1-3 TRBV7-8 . CASSLEGLGGSGNTIYF TGTGCCAGCAGCTTAGAGGGCCTGGGGGGCTCTGGAAACACCATATATTTT
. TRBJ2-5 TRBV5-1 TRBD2 CASSGGEEETQYF TGCGCCAGCAGTGGGGGGGAGGAGGAGACCCAGTACTTC
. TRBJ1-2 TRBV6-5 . CASIGPEGYTF TGTGCCAGCATTGGGCCCGAAGGCTACACCTTC
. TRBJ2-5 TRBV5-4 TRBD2 CASSRTGTSGGETQYF TGTGCCAGCAGCAGGACCGGGACTAGCGGGGGTGAGACCCAGTACTTC
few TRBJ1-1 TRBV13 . CASSLGQGAEAFF TGTGCCAGCAGCTTAGGGCAGGGCGCTGAAGCTTTCTTT
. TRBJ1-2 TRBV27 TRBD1 CASSPHRDRSSGYTF TGTGCCAGCAGTCCTCACCGGGACAGGTCTTCTGGCTACACCTTC
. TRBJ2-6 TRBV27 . CASSPSSGANVLTF TGTGCCAGCAGCCCGAGCTCTGGGGCCAACGTCCTGACTTTC
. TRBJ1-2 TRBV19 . CASSWGVAYGYTF TGTGCCAGTAGTTGGGGGGTGGCATATGGCTACACCTTC
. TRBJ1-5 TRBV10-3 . CAISEGQLNQPQHF TGTGCCATCAGTGAGGGACAGCTTAATCAGCCCCAGCATTTT
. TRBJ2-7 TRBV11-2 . CASSLAGATLGYEQYF TGTGCCAGCAGCTTGGCGGGGGCCACACTAGGTTACGAGCAGTACTTC
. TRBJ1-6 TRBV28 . CASSRRTANYNSPLHF TGTGCCAGCAGTCGGAGGACAGCTAACTATAATTCACCCCTCCACTTT
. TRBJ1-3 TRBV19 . CASSHRPSSGNTIYF TGTGCCAGTAGTCACAGACCAAGCTCTGGAAACACCATATATTTT
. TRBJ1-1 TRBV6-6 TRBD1 CASSLQGATEAFF TGTGCCAGCAGTCTTCAGGGGGCCACTGAAGCTTTCTTT
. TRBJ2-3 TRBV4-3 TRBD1 CASSQESGQGRADTQYF TGCGCCAGCAGCCAAGAATCGGGACAGGGGAGGGCAGATACGCAGTATTTT
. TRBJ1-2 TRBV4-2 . CASSQGVLLYGYTF TGTGCCAGCAGCCAAGGCGTCCTCCTCTATGGCTACACCTTC
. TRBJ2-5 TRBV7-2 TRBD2 CASSLRGGTETQYF TGTGCCAGCAGCTTGCGCGGGGGGACCGAGACCCAGTACTTC
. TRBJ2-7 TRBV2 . CASTRQASYEQYF TGTGCCAGCACTCGACAGGCCTCCTACGAGCAGTACTTC
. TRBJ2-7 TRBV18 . CASSPAATRGGPYEQYF TGTGCCAGCTCACCGGCGGCTACAAGGGGGGGCCCCTACGAGCAGTACTTC
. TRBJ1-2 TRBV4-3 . CASNPGGAGGYTF TGCGCCAGCAACCCTGGGGGGGCAGGTGGCTACACCTTC
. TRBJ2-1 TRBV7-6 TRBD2 CASSASGVYNEQFF TGTGCCAGCAGTGCTAGCGGGGTTTACAATGAGCAGTTCTTC
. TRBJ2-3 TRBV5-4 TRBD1 CASSSGQGVTSDTQYF TGTGCCAGCAGCTCCGGACAGGGGGTTACTTCAGATACGCAGTATTTT
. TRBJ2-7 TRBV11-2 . CASRSGGPYEQYF TGTGCCAGCAGGTCAGGGGGGCCCTACGAGCAGTACTTC
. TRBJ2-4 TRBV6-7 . CASSDRDKKNIQYF TGTGCCAGCAGTGACCGGGACAAAAAAAACATTCAGTACTTC
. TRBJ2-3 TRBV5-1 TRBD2 CASSLGAGGSTDTQYF TGCGCCAGCAGCTTGGGGGCGGGGGGGAGCACAGATACGCAGTATTTT
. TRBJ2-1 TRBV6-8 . CASSLRGGGPYNEQFF TGTGCCAGCAGCCTACGGGGCGGGGGCCCTTACAATGAGCAGTTCTTC
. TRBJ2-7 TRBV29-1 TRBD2 CSFNSGVSYEQYF TGCAGCTTTAATAGCGGGGTCTCCTACGAGCAGTACTTC
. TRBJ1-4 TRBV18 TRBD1 CASSRDRGANEKLFF TGTGCCAGCTCCCGCGACAGGGGAGCTAATGAAAAACTGTTTTTT
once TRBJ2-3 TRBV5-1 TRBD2 CASSLTASGGADTQYF TGCGCCAGCAGCTTAACAGCTAGCGGGGGGGCAGATACGCAGTATTTT
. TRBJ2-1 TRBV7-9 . CASSLKGTHSYNEQFF TGTGCCAGCAGCTTAAAAGGGACTCACTCCTACAATGAGCAGTTCTTC
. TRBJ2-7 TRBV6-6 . CASSVTLGTSVYEQYF TGTGCCAGCAGCGTGACTCTCGGGACAAGCGTCTACGAGCAGTACTTC
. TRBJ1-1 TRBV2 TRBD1 CASSSPDRGRTEAFF TGTGCCAGCAGCTCGCCGGACAGGGGTCGCACTGAAGCTTTCTTT
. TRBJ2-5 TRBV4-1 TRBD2 CASSYAGTSPETQYF TGCGCCAGCAGCTACGCCGGGACTAGCCCAGAGACCCAGTACTTC
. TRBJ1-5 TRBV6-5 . CASSYLEGPQHF TGTGCCAGCAGTTACCTCGAGGGGCCCCAGCATTTT
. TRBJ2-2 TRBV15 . CATSSQGRGELFF TGTGCCACCAGCTCCCAGGGAAGGGGGGAGCTGTTTTTT
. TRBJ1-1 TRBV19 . CASSIMGRDTEAFF TGTGCCAGTAGTATAATGGGGCGCGACACTGAAGCTTTCTTT
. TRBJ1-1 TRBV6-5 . CASRWTENTEAFF TGTGCCAGCAGGTGGACAGAGAACACTGAAGCTTTCTTT
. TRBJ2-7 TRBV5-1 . CASSLPSYEQYF TGCGCCAGCAGCTTGCCCAGCTACGAGCAGTACTTC